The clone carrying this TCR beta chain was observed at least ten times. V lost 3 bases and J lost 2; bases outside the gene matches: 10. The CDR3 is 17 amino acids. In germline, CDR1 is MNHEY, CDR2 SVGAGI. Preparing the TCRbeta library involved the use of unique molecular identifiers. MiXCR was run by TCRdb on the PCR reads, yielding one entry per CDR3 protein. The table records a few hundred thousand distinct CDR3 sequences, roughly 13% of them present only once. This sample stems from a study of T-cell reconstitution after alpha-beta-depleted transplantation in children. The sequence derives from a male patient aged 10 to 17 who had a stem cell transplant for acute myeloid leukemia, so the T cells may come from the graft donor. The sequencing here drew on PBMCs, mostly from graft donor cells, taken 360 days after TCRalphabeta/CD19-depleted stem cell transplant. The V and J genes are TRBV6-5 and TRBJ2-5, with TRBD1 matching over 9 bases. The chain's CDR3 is CASSYVATGGLQETQYF. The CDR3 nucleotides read TGTGCCAGCAGTTATGTGGCGACAGGGGGGTTACAAGAGACCCAGTACTTC.